This T cell receptor (beta chain) was profiled in a study of cytomegalovirus exposure and HLA in healthy donors (dated by TCRdb to 2016 to 2017). As for the study more broadly: According to an earlier analysis of 450 to 650 of the donors, about 179 million T cells yielded roughly 110 million unique TCR beta sequences and about 280 Gb of sequence data. All discovery cohort repertoires had been generated using a single sequencing platform. The study used immunosequencing to profile the T cell repertoires of several hundred subjects and linked those repertoires to cytomegalovirus serostatus. A later genetic analysis used genome-wide SNP genotypes for about 55% of the 666 donors, treating that subset as a discovery cohort. On average, about 240,000 unique TCR beta nucleotide sequences were sequenced per donor among about 400 genotyped donors of the cohort, with roughly 18% of those sequences being non-productive. An earlier analysis of 500 to 650 of the donors applied high-throughput TCR beta sequencing to assess whether each TCR beta V gene segment acted as functional or pseudogenic. Typing coverage differed by locus: A, B, C, DRB1 and DQB1 were typed in about 620-640 donors, DQA1 in about 500, DPA1 in some 610, and DPB1 in approximately 450. Because of strong linkage in the cohort, four or five DR-DQ haplotypes were treated as single units for association and clustering. Besides the first cohort of 550 to 750 subjects, a separate validation cohort made up of over 95 different subjects was used. Rather than drawing on any new phenotypic data, the later analysis identified candidate immune exposures from TCR beta sequences and the way those sequences occurred across donors. The study aimed to test whether signatures of past pathogen exposure could be identified by cataloging public T cell receptors. Of the 300 to 450 genotyped donors, about 80% fell in the genetic ancestry cluster associated with self-reported Caucasian donors. In a later analysis, previously published TCR beta repertoires from roughly 710 donors were re-analyzed and high-resolution HLA genotyping was added so that TCR occurrence patterns could be studied. Alongside the repertoire data, information on donor age, sex, ethnicity and CMV serostatus was compiled. An early release that covered 640 HLA-typed donors contained about 300 gigabases of sequencing data and tens of millions of unique TCR sequences. Both class I and class II loci were covered by HLA typing, at four-digit resolution. The study combined high-throughput TCR immunosequencing, statistical association of individual TCRs with disease status, and machine learning to predict cytomegalovirus infection status.

Paper-wide results and their limitations: The cohort was sequenced for TCR beta chains only, and without alpha or paired-chain data the features that could be detected were limited. The only immune exposure information available for the cohort was CMV serostatus. Linkage disequilibrium might explain the correlated functional status among segregating V segments, but an unknown experimental factor could not be excluded. Presence/absence analyses assumed roughly uniform sequencing depth across donors, an assumption that may not hold. When HLA alleles, especially DR and DQ, strongly co-occurred, attributing TCR associations to individual alleles was difficult. While some public TCRs were present in many individuals, most TCR sequences turned up only very rarely across donors. According to a later genetic analysis, donors in an Asian-associated ancestry cluster had fewer N-insertions in productive TCRs than the approximately 690-donor mean. Most CMV-associated TCR beta chains appeared to be HLA-restricted in a later analysis, and the HLA associations seemed to be driven largely by CMV exposure. Some 16 rarely observed V segments, including chromosome 9 orphons, were excluded from the earlier analysis of several hundred of the donors because counts were too low. Three of the identified cytomegalovirus-associated TCR beta chains were confirmed in vitro to be specific for cytomegalovirus antigens. A later analysis reported that several top co-occurrence clusters appeared linked to parvovirus B19, influenza, CMV and Epstein-Barr virus. Some IMGT-functional V segments, including TRBV6-2 and TRBV6-3, could not be distinguished by the 87-base-pair reads and were therefore excluded. Specific HLA alleles were associated with 15,000 to 20,000 TCR beta sequences at a false discovery rate of 0.05 in a later analysis. Compared with equally common non-associated chains, HLA-associated TCR beta chains in a later analysis were more clonally expanded and had lower generation probabilities. Cytomegalovirus status was reported to be diagnosed by the classifier with high specificity and sensitivity in both the original and validation cohorts. HLA typing was unavailable for some donors at each locus, so association tests used only the typed subset. It was suggested by the authors that the approach could potentially be generalized to other disease states and immunological phenotypes. Broadly in line with IMGT annotations, most TCR beta V segments showed up in productive rearrangements about 87% or about 30% of the time in an earlier analysis of several hundred of the donors. V-gene and J-gene trimming of TCR beta chains was associated with a missense DCLRE1C variant in a later genetic analysis, and the association was replicated in an independent cohort. In a later analysis, TCR association rates were found to vary across HLA loci, with the most associated TCRs seen for DRB1 alleles and the fewest for HLA-C alleles. A further reported finding was that TCR beta sequences accurately predicted the HLA-A and HLA-B alleles for most subjects in the first cohort. In the study, about 150 TCR beta chains were listed as associated with cytomegalovirus. The sequencing pipeline was judged likely to have produced a cluster of highly shared sequence variants as a technical artifact.

About this clone: There is no known antigen for this receptor.

The cohort consisted of some 670 healthy bone marrow donors. Cohort members were all nominally healthy when sampled, although unrecorded immune exposures were likely present. The donor was CMV seropositive and was included in the group of 250 to 300 seropositive cohort members. Each donor provided a peripheral blood sample, and peripheral blood mononuclear cells were used for TCR beta sequencing. Genomic DNA extraction from the blood cell samples was performed with the Qiagen DNeasy Blood Extraction Kit. From the cysteine up to the phenylalanine, the CDR3 has a length of 16 residues. The read is trimmed to its CDR3 DNA, 48 bases read in frame from base 1. Reading the germline V gene gives CDR1 MGHRA and CDR2 YSYEKL. V loses 0 bases, J loses 2 bases, and the germline ends lie 11 bases apart. Library preparation was by the immunoSEQ multiplex PCR assay. For the multiplex PCR, a mixture combining 60 forward primers for TCR Vbeta segments and 13 reverse primers for TCR Jbeta segments was used. The CDR3 region of rearranged TCR beta genes was amplified from genomic DNA by a multiplex PCR assay. Amplified TCR beta libraries were sequenced as 87-base-pair reads on the Illumina HiSeq System. On the study's bioinformatics: A later analysis counted approximately 74 million unique TCR beta chains across the 550 to 750 repertoires, and around 12 million of these chains were shared by at least two donors. Raw reads were error-corrected and collapsed into unique sequences by a nearest-neighbor algorithm in which closely related sequences were merged to remove PCR and sequencing errors. V, D and J gene segments were assigned by aligning CDR3 sequences to IMGT reference sequences. For a sequence to be retained, at least a six-nucleotide match to both a V gene segment and a J gene segment was required. A rearrangement was called productive if the CDR3 had no stop codons and remained in frame with V and J, and every other rearrangement was called non-productive. CDR3 was defined by IMGT convention, running from the second conserved V-encoded cysteine to the conserved J-encoded phenylalanine. In an earlier analysis of some 550 of the donors, sequences lacking an unambiguous match to a single V gene segment were excluded. An earlier analysis of 587 of the donors classified V segments as functional when productive rearrangements were above 56.7% and as segregating when the standard deviation between donors was above 5%. A statistical classification framework was built to diagnose cytomegalovirus status from the catalog of TCR beta chain sequences. In a later analysis, V and J genes were assigned by comparing TCR nucleotide sequences against IMGT/GENE-DB human TR gene sequences. In a later analysis, CDR3 sequences and most-parsimonious VDJ recombination scenarios were assigned using the TCRdist pipeline. In a later analysis, each TCR beta chain was defined by its CDR3 amino acid sequence together with its V-gene family, and reads without a unique V-gene family were excluded. A later analysis removed 500 to 650 highly shared, low-generation-probability nucleotide sequences to deal with suspected cross-contamination and a sequencing artifact. In a later analysis, a clonal expansion index for each public chain was calculated from normalized within-repertoire ranks of inferred template counts. In a later analysis, generation probabilities were computed using a VDJ recombination model fitted to out-of-frame rearrangements, and the results were checked against IGoR. A later analysis scored TCR-TCR, TCR-HLA and TCR-CMV co-occurrence with hypergeometric tests, applying a repertoire-size bias correction to TCR pairs. In a later analysis, false discovery rates were estimated by permuting HLA or CMV assignments 20 times. In a later analysis, co-occurring TCRs were grouped using DBSCAN, with TCRdist sequence similarity added in when clustering inside HLA-allele-positive subsets. For co-occurrence clustering, repertoires with fewer than 30,000 or more than 120,000 public chains were excluded, along with a handful of repertoires with anomalous nucleotide sharing. TCRdb took over this immuneACCESS table, retaining in-frame rearrangements with V and J assigned. Such tables are incomplete; in checked studies, under half of the missing clones stem from an unresolved V gene, and the remainder is unexplained. V and J calls plus clone size are reproduced from that table; the DNA served to infer D and trimming. The table for this sample shows approximately 52,000 clones. Around 9% of the sample is held by the ten biggest clonotypes.

The receptor comes from a man between 50 and 59 years old in good health and CMV-seropositive. The sequence links TRBV4-1 to TRBJ1-5; the D segment cannot be called with confidence. The sample was PBMCs. The nucleotides read TGCGCCAGCAGCCAAGATCCCCGCGTACGCAATCAGCCCCAGCATTTT. Translation gives CASSQDPRVRNQPQHF.